Listed here are 30 T cell receptor beta chains from one sample, sequenced in a study of T cells in Graves' hyperthyroidism and ophthalmopathy (dated by TCRdb to between 2018 and 2020). Library method: multiplex PCR. The sequencing machine was an Illumina HiSeq 2000. TCR beta CDR3 regions were amplified from RNA transcripts. For the first round of RT-PCR on the TCR CDR3, the HTBI primer set was used together with the Qiagen OneStep RT-PCR kit. TCRdb took the public reads, trimmed them with fastp at Q25, ran MiXCR for clone calling and kept in-frame beta chains. Every CDR3 protein is listed once, alongside the most common genes and DNA of its rows. Present in this sample are hundreds of thousands of distinct CDR3 sequences, over 12% of which were seen just once. Roughly a fifth of the sample goes to the ten largest clones. The sequenced sample was blood. The source of these receptors is a woman in her fifties or sixties with Graves' ophthalmopathy.

This clonotype was counted only a few times. V is TRBV27 and J is TRBJ2-7; 10 bases align to TRBD2. Germline lookup yields CDR1 MNHEY and CDR2 SMNVEV (reference sequence). V shed 4 bases, J shed 3 bases, and the junction held 9 bases outside the gene matches. CDR3 length: 16 amino acids. Here the CDR3 DNA reads TGTGCCAGCAGTTACTCGCCTAGCGGGAGCTACTACGAGCAGTACTTC. The encoded protein is CASSYSPSGSYYEQYF.

This clonotype appeared many times. The chain uses TRBV28 and TRBJ1-3, with a weak D call TRBD1 (5 bases). V was trimmed by 5 bases and J by 5 bases, leaving 13 bases between them. The CDR3 has 14 residues. In germline, CDR1 is MDHEN, CDR2 SYDVKM. CDR3 sequence (DNA): TGTGCCAGCAGTACACCAGGGATAAGAAACACCATATATTTT. Translation: CASSTPGIRNTIYF.

This clonotype appeared many times. The rearrangement links TRBV5-1 to TRBJ2-3; TRBD2 matches 10 bases. CDR1 and CDR2 from the germline V gene are SGHRS and YFSETQ. The V segment lost 4 bases and the J segment 4 bases; nucleotides outside the gene matches: 3. The CDR3 has 14 residues. DNA for the CDR3: TGCGCCAGCAGCCAGCGGGAGGGGTCAGATACGCAGTATTTT. Protein: CASSQREGSDTQYF.

The chain links TRBV10-2 to TRBJ2-5; D is possibly TRBD2 (6 bases). The V gene lost 4 bases and the J gene lost 5 bases, with 11 bases spanning the gap. CDR3 length: 13 residues. Germline-derived CDR1 and CDR2 are WSHSY and SAAADI. The CDR3 loop reads CASSGGLWETQYF. Written as DNA, the CDR3 is TGCGCCAGCAGTGGGGGACTGTGGGAGACCCAGTACTTC.

This clonotype has more than one count but fewer than ten. The chain joins TRBV6-1 to TRBJ2-4, with TRBD2 identical over 8 bases. CDR1 and CDR2 (germline): MNHNS, SASEGT. With 8 bases clipped from V and 5 bases from J, the junction kept 8 bases outside the gene matches. The CDR3 totals 14 residues. CDR3 loop: CASGRGAGENIQYF. DNA of the CDR3: TGTGCCAGCGGCAGGGGAGCGGGAGAAAACATTCAGTACTTC.

The sample holds many counts of this clonotype. This chain joins TRBV2 and TRBJ1-2; 8 bases fit TRBD1. V lost 3 bases to trimming and J lost 2 bases; unmatched junction nucleotides: 2. CDR1 SNHLY and CDR2 FYNNEI come from the germline V gene. The CDR3 sequence is 14 residues long. The DNA of the CDR3 is TGTGCCAGCAGTGAGCGACAGGGGAACTATGGCTACACCTTC. Its translation is CASSERQGNYGYTF.

At least ten counts were recorded for this clonotype. This chain uses TRBV7-9 with TRBJ2-1; 8 positions match TRBD1. The CDR3 is 14 amino acids. The germline CDR1 and CDR2 sequences are SEHNR and FQNEAQ (reference sequence). J lost 7 bases, V lost 5 bases, and 7 bases had no gene match. CDR3 residues: CASSPDTGGNEQFF. The CDR3 DNA reads TGTGCCAGCAGCCCGGACACAGGGGGGAATGAGCAGTTCTTC.

V is TRBV19 and J is TRBJ1-1; D perhaps matches TRBD1 (5 bases). Per germline, CDR1 LNHDA and CDR2 SQIVND (reference sequence). This CDR3 comprises 16 residues. Trimming left V 9 bases short and J 4 bases short, with 24 bases between. This CDR3 reads CASSPPGPTRGTEAFF. The DNA for the CDR3 is TGTGCCAGCTCACCGCCGGGACCCACGAGGGGCACTGAAGCTTTCTTT.

The chain combines TRBV15 with TRBJ2-7; tentatively, D is TRBD2 (6 bases). V shed 0 bases and J shed 2 bases, with 11 bases lying between them. The CDR3 sequence is 15 residues long. Germline values: CDR1 LNHNV, CDR2 YYDKDF (reference sequence). CDR3 sequence reads: CATSRERGNPYEQYF. The CDR3 nucleotides read TGTGCCACCAGCAGAGAACGGGGGAATCCCTACGAGCAGTACTTC.

This clonotype was counted at least ten times. The chain joins TRBV5-1 to TRBJ1-4; D is ambiguous. V was cut by 5 bases and J by 1 base, with 9 bases left in between. The CDR3 runs to 14 residues. The V gene's germline CDR1 is SGHRS and CDR2 YFSETQ. As DNA, the CDR3 is TGCGCCAGCAGAGGAACGGGAACTAATGAAAAACTGTTTTTT. Its protein is CASRGTGTNEKLFF.

The chain couples TRBV20-1 to TRBJ2-7; D is tentatively TRBD1 or TRBD2 (6 bases each). Germline lookup yields CDR1 DFQATT and CDR2 SNEGSKA (reference sequence). There are 14 residues in the CDR3. Trimming took off 6 bases at V and 2 bases at J, with 17 bases between the two ends. CDR3: CSARTKGGPYEQYF. CDR3 nucleotide sequence: TGCAGTGCCCGGACGAAGGGGGGACCCTACGAGCAGTACTTC.

The table lists this clonotype with a count of one. With a much larger clone just one base away, this may be a read error. The chain combines TRBV27 with TRBJ2-1, with D possibly TRBD2 on 6 matching bases. The germline V gene encodes CDR1 MNHEY and CDR2 SMNVEV (reference sequence). Trimming took off 2 bases at V and 7 bases at J, with 18 bases between the two ends. This CDR3 has 16 residues. CDR3 coding DNA: TGTGCCAGCAGTTTAACAACGACAGCGGGCCGAAATGAGCAGTTCTTC. Amino acids: CASSLTTTAGRNEQFF.

This clonotype was picked up many times. This sequence joins TRBV28 and TRBJ2-3; 7 nucleotides match TRBD2. This CDR3 contains 14 residues. Germline V lookup: CDR1 MDHEN, CDR2 SYDVKM. V shed 5 bases, J shed 2 bases, and the junction held 4 bases outside the gene matches. The CDR3 sequence: CASSTRDYTDTQYF. CDR3 sequence (DNA): TGTGCCAGCAGTACCCGGGACTACACAGATACGCAGTATTTT.

The chain uses TRBV12-3 or TRBV12-4 and TRBJ2-2, with 7 bases that match TRBD2. V dropped 6 bases and J dropped 6; count of bases not matched to a gene: 13. There are 16 residues in the CDR3. This chain's CDR3 is CASRPPGLPSAGELFF. In DNA form, the CDR3 reads TGTGCCAGCAGACCCCCGGGACTACCCTCCGCCGGGGAGCTGTTTTTT.

This clonotype was recorded at least ten times. The V call is TRBV27, the J call TRBJ2-7, with D perhaps TRBD1 or TRBD2 (5 bases each). V lost 8 bases to trimming and J lost 1 base, with 15 bases between them. The germline V gene encodes CDR1 MNHEY and CDR2 SMNVEV (reference sequence). This CDR3 has 14 amino acids. In DNA form, the CDR3 reads TGTGCCAGCGCCACCTCGGGGCTTTCCTACGAGCAGTACTTC. Protein: CASATSGLSYEQYF.

The table lists this clonotype with a few counts. The CDR3, as DNA: TGCAGTGCTAGTGGGTACAGCCGCGATGAGCAGTTCTTC. It yields the protein CSASGYSRDEQFF. V usage is TRBV20-1 and J usage is TRBJ2-1, with no clear D. The CDR3 is made up of 13 amino acids. Trimming took off 3 bases at V and 8 bases at J, with 14 bases between the two ends. CDR1 and CDR2 (germline): DFQATT, SNEGSKA (reference sequence).

The V and J genes are TRBV5-1 and TRBJ2-2, with 11 bases that match TRBD2. Looked up from germline, CDR1 is SGHRS and CDR2 is YFSETQ. With 4 bases clipped from V and 4 bases from J, the junction kept 9 bases outside the gene matches. This CDR3 region has 17 residues. Written as DNA, the CDR3 is TGCGCCAGCAGCCCTACTCCAGGACTAGCGGGCACCGGGGAGCTGTTTTTT. Encoded protein: CASSPTPGLAGTGELFF.

The chain employs TRBV7-3 and TRBJ2-3; D unresolved. Germline V gene data show CDR1 as SGHTA and CDR2 as FQGTGA. The V and J ends lost 0 bases and 8 bases respectively, with 15 bases between them. The CDR3 runs to 15 residues. In DNA, the CDR3 is TGTGCCAGCAGCTTAACGGTGGCTGGGGTCGGTACGCAGTATTTT. It encodes CASSLTVAGVGTQYF.

This clonotype was found a few times. The chain employs TRBV6-1 and TRBJ2-3; 10 nucleotides agree with TRBD2. Germline-derived CDR1 and CDR2 are MNHNS and SASEGT. V shed 2 bases, J shed 9 bases, and the junction held 5 bases outside the gene matches. The CDR3 is 14 amino acids. CDR3 loop: CASSEPGLAATQYF. Here the CDR3 DNA reads TGTGCCAGCAGTGAACCAGGACTAGCGGCAACGCAGTATTTT.

This clonotype was picked up a small number of times. The chain uses TRBV6-6 and TRBJ1-5; D may be TRBD1 (6 bases). V was pared by 2 bases and J by 3 bases, with 11 bases between. This CDR3 has 15 amino acids. The germline CDR1 and CDR2 sequences are MNHNY and SVGAGI (reference sequence). The CDR3 DNA reads as TGTGCCAGCAGTTACGGCAGGGGACTCAATCAGCCCCAGCATTTT. Encoded protein: CASSYGRGLNQPQHF.

A few counts support this clonotype. The CDR3 loop reads CASRKGTSSYNEQFF. The CDR3 region has the DNA TGCGCCAGCAGAAAGGGCACTAGCTCCTACAATGAGCAGTTCTTC. J is TRBJ2-1 and V is TRBV5-1; D might be TRBD2 (5 bases). The V end was cut by 5 bases, the J end by 0 bases, with 12 bases between. CDR3 length equals 15 residues. Germline-derived CDR1 and CDR2 are SGHRS and YFSETQ. Variable domain in full (rest from reference TRBV5-1 and TRBJ2-1): KAGVTQTPRYLIKTRGQQVTLSCSPISGHRSVSWYQQTPGQGLQFLFEYFSETQRNKGNFPGRFSGRQFSNSRSEMNVSTLELGDSALYLCASRKGTSSYNEQFFGPGTRLTVL.

This clonotype has only a few counts. CDR3 residues: CASSLREDRNEQFF. DNA of the CDR3: TGTGCCAGCAGTTTGCGGGAGGACCGCAATGAGCAGTTCTTC. The genes are TRBV27 and TRBJ2-1; 8 bases match TRBD2. In germline, CDR1 is MNHEY, CDR2 SMNVEV (reference sequence). V shed 3 bases, J shed 6 bases, and the junction held 4 bases outside the gene matches. This CDR3 comprises 14 residues.

This clonotype has only a few counts. This sequence joins TRBV6-1 and TRBJ2-1, with 12 bases lining up with TRBD1. The CDR3 loop spans 15 amino acids. Germline trimming cut 6 bases from V and 3 bases from J; bases unmatched to any gene: 3. CDR1 is MNHNS and CDR2 is SASEGT in the germline V gene. CDR3 region: CASSGDRGLYNEQFF. The DNA for the CDR3 is TGTGCCAGCAGCGGGGACAGGGGGCTCTACAATGAGCAGTTCTTC.

This clonotype occurred many times. The CDR3 here is CASMEFTWEAFF. The CDR3 DNA reads TGTGCCAGCATGGAGTTCACTTGGGAAGCTTTCTTT. The chain couples TRBV6-2 or TRBV6-3 to TRBJ1-1; no clear D gene. This CDR3 is built from 12 residues. Germline lookup yields CDR1 MNHEY and CDR2 SVGEGT. Between the trimmed V and J ends, which lost 7 bases and 8 bases, there was a span of 14 bases.

This clonotype was seen many times. The chain has TRBV3-1 and TRBJ2-7; D not resolved. This CDR3 is 8 amino acids long. Germline CDR1 LGHDT, CDR2 YNNKEL (reference sequence). Trimming removed 11 bases at V and 7 bases at J, with 6 bases between. The CDR3 DNA reads as TGTGCCGGCGCTGAGCAGTACTTC. It encodes CAGAEQYF.

This clonotype was seen ten or more times. The J gene is TRBJ2-1, the V gene TRBV30; 9 nucleotides agree with TRBD1. CDR1 and CDR2 from the germline V gene are GTSNPN and SVGIG (reference sequence). Trimming at V came to 2 bases and at J to 5 bases, leaving 4 bases not matched to a gene. This CDR3 is 14 amino acids long. The CDR3 DNA sequence: TGTGCCTGGAGTACGGGACAGGGAGACAATGAGCAGTTCTTC. Protein: CAWSTGQGDNEQFF.

This clonotype was observed many times. The chain employs TRBV12-3 or TRBV12-4 and TRBJ1-1; D uncertain. Trimming cost V 3 bases and J 3 bases, with 11 bases left between them. The CDR3 runs to 14 residues. The CDR3 region is CASSLSGSHTEAFF. The CDR3 DNA reads as TGTGCCAGCAGTTTGTCCGGGTCCCACACTGAAGCTTTCTTT.

The rearrangement uses TRBV19 and TRBJ1-1, with D perhaps TRBD1 (5 bases). Germline-derived CDR1 and CDR2 are LNHDA and SQIVND (reference sequence). Trimming took off 1 base at V and 0 bases at J, with 9 bases between the two ends. The CDR3 has 15 residues. CDR3 region: CASSIVPTVNTEAFF. The CDR3 nucleotides read TGTGCCAGTAGTATAGTCCCGACAGTGAACACTGAAGCTTTCTTT.

The chain recombines TRBV20-1 with TRBJ1-6; 7 bases align to TRBD1. Germline V lookup: CDR1 DFQATT, CDR2 SNEGSKA (reference sequence). The CDR3 extends over 11 amino acids. Unmatched junction bases numbered 6, after V lost 3 bases and J lost 16 bases. In DNA form, the CDR3 reads TGCAGTGCTAGGGAGGGGGCTATACTCCACTTT. Translated, it gives CSAREGAILHF.

V is TRBV27 and J is TRBJ2-6, with D unresolved. This CDR3 comprises 13 residues. CDR1 and CDR2 from the germline V gene are MNHEY and SMNVEV (reference sequence). V was cut by 5 bases and J by 2 bases, with 4 bases left in between. CDR3: CASSGTGANVLTF. In DNA, the CDR3 is TGTGCCAGCAGTGGAACTGGGGCCAACGTCCTGACTTTC.